What follows describes a single T cell receptor beta chain. Its target is not known. This sample is part of a study of tumor-infiltrating lymphocytes in localized non-small cell lung cancer. Trimming removed 5 bases from V and 3 bases from J, with 13 bases in between. The CDR3 consists of 14 residues. Germline V gene data show CDR1 as SGHAT and CDR2 as FQNNGV. Study findings and constraints: No link was found between tumor T-cell fraction and recurrence-free survival.

The data were produced by immunoSEQ multiplex PCR, yet TCRdb's version contains in-frame clones alone and is incomplete. The sample holds 13,000 or so clones, 78% seen once. V usage is TRBV11-2 and J usage is TRBJ1-2, with a weak D call TRBD1 (6 bases). The sample consisted of lung tumor tissue. This receptor was identified in a human donor with non-small cell lung cancer. The CDR3 reads CASSPRGGYYGYTF. Here the CDR3 DNA reads TGTGCCAGCAGCCCGAGGGGGGGGTACTATGGCTACACCTTC.